This T cell receptor (beta chain) was captured in a study of T cells in localized non-small cell lung cancer. This CDR3 spans 14 amino acids. CDR1 and CDR2 (germline): LGHNA, YSLEER. Trimming removed 5 bases from V and 2 bases from J; junction bases left unmatched: 5. Repertoires were generated with immunoSEQ multiplex PCR, while TCRdb's copy carries only in-frame clones and drops some. The top ten hold roughly 2.5% of the sample, which has 41,000 or so clones, around nine tenths seen once. The study, taken as a whole, reports: Among the top 100 tumor clones, a median approximately 60 appeared in adjacent lung. Peak T cell clonality was found in uninvolved adjacent lung, exceeding tumor. With higher T cell density in blood came longer overall survival.

Note on this clone: The antigen is undetermined.

The source was peripheral blood, collected before any cancer treatment. The chain links TRBV4-3 to TRBJ2-7; 8 bases agree with TRBD1. The source of this sequence is a female donor aged 60 or older with stage I squamous cell lung carcinoma. The CDR3 DNA follows: TGCGCCAGCAGCAAGGTGACAGGGGCCTACGAGCAGTACTTC. It specifies CASSKVTGAYEQYF.